The 3 T cell receptor beta chains reported below all come from one sample, sequenced in a study of blood T cell repertoires in COVID-19. The protocol was immunoSEQ multiplex PCR, while the TCRdb copy is restricted to in-frame clones and leaves out a portion. The table records about 330,000 clones, around 89% of them present only once. The specimen sequenced was peripheral blood. The receptors originated from a man aged 18 to 29 who had recovered from COVID-19.

The rearrangement joins TRBV12-3 or TRBV12-4 to TRBJ2-1; D may be TRBD2 (6 bases). Trimming took off 5 bases at V and 10 bases at J, with 12 bases between the two ends. The CDR3 is 12 residues long. The CDR3 DNA reads TGTGCCAGCAGTATGTCGGCGGGAGAGCAGTTCTTC. It encodes CASSMSAGEQFF.

The chain employs TRBV25-1 and TRBJ2-2; possibly TRBD2 for D (5 bases). The CDR3 is 15 residues long. Looked up from germline, CDR1 is MGHDK and CDR2 is SYGVNS. The V gene lost 4 bases and the J gene lost 0 bases, with 9 bases spanning the gap. This chain's CDR3 is CASSGRNSNTGELFF. The CDR3 DNA reads TGTGCCAGCAGTGGGAGGAATTCGAACACCGGGGAGCTGTTTTTT.

This rearrangement joins TRBV6-5 to TRBJ1-3; no firm D call. Germline V gene data show CDR1 as MNHEY and CDR2 as SVGAGI. The CDR3 runs 15 residues. V was pared by 6 bases and J by 0 bases, with 12 bases between. The DNA for the CDR3 is TGTGCCAGCAGGAATCCGGGAAACTCTGGAAACACCATATATTTT. Translated: CASRNPGNSGNTIYF.